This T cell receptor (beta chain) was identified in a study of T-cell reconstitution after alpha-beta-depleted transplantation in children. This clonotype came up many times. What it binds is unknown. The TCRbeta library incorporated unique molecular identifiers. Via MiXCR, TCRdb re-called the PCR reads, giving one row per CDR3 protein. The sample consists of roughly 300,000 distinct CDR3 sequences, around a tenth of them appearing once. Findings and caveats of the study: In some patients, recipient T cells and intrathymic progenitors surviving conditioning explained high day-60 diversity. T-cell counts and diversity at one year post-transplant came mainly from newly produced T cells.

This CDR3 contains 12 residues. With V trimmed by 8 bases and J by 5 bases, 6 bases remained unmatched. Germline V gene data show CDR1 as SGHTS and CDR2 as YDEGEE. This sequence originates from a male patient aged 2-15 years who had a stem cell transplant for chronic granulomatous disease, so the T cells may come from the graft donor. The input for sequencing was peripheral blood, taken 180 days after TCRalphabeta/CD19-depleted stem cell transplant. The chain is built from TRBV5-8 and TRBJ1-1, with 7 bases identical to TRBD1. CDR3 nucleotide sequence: TGTGCCAGTCTAGTCAGGGGGACTGAAGCTTTCTTT. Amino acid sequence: CASLVRGTEAFF.